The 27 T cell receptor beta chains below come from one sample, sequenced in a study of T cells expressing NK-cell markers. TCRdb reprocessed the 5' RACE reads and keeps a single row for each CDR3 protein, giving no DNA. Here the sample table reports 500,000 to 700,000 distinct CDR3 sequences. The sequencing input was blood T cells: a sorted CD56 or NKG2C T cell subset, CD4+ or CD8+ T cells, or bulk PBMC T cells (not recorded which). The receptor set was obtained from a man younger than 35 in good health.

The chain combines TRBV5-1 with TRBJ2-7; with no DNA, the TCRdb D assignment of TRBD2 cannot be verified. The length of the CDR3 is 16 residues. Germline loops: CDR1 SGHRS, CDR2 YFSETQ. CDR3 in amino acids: CASSFYSGGAPYEQYF.

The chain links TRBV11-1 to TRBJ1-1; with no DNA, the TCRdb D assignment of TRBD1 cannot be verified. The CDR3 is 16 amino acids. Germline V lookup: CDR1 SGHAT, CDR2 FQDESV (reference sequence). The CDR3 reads CASSHYQGSRDTEAFF. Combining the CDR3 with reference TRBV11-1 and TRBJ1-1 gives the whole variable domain EAEVAQSPRYKITEKSQAVAFWCDPISGHATLYWYRQILGQGPELLVQFQDESVVDDSQLPKDRFSAERLKGVDSTLKIQPAELGDSAMYLCASSHYQGSRDTEAFFGQGTRLTVV.

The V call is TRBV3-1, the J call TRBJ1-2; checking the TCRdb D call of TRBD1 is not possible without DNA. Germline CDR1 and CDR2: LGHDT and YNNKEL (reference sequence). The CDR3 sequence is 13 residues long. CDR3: CASSQALKGVNTF. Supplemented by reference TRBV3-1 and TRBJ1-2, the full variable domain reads DTAVSQTPKYLVTQMGNDKSIKCEQNLGHDTMYWYKQDSKKFLKIMFSYNNKELIINETVPNRFSPKSPDKAHLNLHINSLELGDSAVYFCASSQALKGVNTFGSGTRLTVV.

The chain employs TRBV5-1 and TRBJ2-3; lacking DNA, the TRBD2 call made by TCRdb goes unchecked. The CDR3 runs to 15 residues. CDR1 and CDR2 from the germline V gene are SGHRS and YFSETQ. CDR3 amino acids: CASSLGTLATDTQYF.

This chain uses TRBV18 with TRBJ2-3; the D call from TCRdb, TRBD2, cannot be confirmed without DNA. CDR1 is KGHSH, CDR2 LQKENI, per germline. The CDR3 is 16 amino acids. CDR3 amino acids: CASSPTSGESTDTQYF.

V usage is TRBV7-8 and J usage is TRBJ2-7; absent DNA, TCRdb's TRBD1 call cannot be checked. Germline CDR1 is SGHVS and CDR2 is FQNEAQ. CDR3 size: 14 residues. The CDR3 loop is CASSAGTGAFEQYF. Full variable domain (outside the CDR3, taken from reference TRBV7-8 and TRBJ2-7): GAGVSQSPRYKVAKRGQDVALRCDPISGHVSLFWYQQALGQGPEFLTYFQNEAQLDKSGLPSDRFFAERPEGSVSTLKIQRTQQEDSAVYLCASSAGTGAFEQYFGPGTRLTVT.

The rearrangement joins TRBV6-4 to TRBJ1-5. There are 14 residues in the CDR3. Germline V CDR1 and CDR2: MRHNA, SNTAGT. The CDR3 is CASSDSSSNQPQHF.

Here the CDR3 reads CASSRTGSRDTEAFF. The genes are TRBV5-1 and TRBJ1-1; TCRdb names TRBD1, which stays unverified in the absence of DNA. Germline V CDR1 and CDR2: SGHRS, YFSETQ. The CDR3 runs 15 residues. The full variable domain, in which reference TRBV5-1 and TRBJ1-1 provide the parts outside the CDR3, is KAGVTQTPRYLIKTRGQQVTLSCSPISGHRSVSWYQQTPGQGLQFLFEYFSETQRNKGNFPGRFSGRQFSNSRSEMNVSTLELGDSALYLCASSRTGSRDTEAFFGQGTRLTVV.

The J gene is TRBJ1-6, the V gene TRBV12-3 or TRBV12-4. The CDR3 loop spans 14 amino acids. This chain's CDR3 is CASSLRGSGSPLHF.

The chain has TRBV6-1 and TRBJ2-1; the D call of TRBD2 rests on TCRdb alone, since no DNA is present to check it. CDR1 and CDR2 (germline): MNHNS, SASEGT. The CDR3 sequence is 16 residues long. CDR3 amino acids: CASSGVAGGPYNEQFF.

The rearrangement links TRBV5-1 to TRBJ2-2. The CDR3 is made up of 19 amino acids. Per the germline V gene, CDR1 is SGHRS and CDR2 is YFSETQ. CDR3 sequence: CASRAPGLTGVADTGELFF.

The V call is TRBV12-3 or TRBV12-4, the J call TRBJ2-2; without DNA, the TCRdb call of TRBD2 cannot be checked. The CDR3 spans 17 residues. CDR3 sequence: CASSILVWTGNTGELFF.

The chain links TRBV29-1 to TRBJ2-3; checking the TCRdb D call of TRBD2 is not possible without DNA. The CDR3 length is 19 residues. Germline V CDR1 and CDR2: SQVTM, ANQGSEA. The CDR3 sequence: CSVEDVGVLAGGSPDTQYF.

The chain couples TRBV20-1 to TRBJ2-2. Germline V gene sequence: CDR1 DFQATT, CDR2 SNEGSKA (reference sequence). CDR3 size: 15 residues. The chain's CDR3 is CSARDSEINTGELFF.

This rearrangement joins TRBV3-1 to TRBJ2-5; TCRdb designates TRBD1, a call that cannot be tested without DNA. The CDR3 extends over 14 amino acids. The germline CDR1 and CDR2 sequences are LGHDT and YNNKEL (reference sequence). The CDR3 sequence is CASSPWTGRETQYF.

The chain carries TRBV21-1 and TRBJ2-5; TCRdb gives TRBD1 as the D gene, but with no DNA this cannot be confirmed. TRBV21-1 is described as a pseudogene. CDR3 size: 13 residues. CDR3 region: CASSEDGAETQYF.

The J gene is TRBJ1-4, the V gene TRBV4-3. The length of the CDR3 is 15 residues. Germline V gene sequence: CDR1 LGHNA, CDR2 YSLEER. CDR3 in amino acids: CASSQEWGHNEKLFF.

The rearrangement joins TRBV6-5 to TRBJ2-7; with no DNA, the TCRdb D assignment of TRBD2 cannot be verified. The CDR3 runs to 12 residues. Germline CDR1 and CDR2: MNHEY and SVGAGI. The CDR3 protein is CASGRGVHEQYF.

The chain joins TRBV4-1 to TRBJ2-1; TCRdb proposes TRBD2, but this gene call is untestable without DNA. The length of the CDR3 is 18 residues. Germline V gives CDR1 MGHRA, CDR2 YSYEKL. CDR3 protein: CASSRVAGEPSSYNEQFF.

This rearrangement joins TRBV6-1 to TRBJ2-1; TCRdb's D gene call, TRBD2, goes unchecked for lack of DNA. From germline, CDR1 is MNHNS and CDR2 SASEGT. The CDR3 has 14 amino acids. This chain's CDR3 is CASRPAGINNEQFF.

CDR3 in amino acids: CASSPGQLGYGYTF. This chain links TRBV12-3 or TRBV12-4 with TRBJ1-2; TCRdb's D call, TRBD1, is unchecked because there is no DNA. This CDR3 is built from 14 residues.

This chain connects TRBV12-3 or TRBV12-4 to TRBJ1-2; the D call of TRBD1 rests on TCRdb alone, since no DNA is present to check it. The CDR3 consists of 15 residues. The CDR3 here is CASSTGTAGNYGYTF.

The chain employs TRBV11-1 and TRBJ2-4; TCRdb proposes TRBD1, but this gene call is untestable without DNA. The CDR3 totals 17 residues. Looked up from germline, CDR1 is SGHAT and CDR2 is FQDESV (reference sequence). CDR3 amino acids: CASSPLSTGLAKNIQYF.

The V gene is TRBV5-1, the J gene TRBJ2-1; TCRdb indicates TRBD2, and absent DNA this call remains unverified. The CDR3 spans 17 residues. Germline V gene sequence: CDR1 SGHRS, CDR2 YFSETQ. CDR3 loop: CASSEGTSGIKGNEQFF.

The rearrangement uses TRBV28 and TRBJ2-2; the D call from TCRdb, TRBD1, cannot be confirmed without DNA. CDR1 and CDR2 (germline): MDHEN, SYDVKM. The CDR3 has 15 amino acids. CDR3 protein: CASSQGTANTGELFF.

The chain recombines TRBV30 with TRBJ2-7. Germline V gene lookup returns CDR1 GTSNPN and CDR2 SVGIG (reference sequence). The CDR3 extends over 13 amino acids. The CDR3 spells CAWSVNYAYEQYF.

The CDR3: CASSKNRGSNEKLFF. The gene calls are TRBV25-1 and TRBJ1-4; TCRdb indicates TRBD1, and absent DNA this call remains unverified. The CDR3 covers 15 residues. CDR1 is MGHDK, CDR2 SYGVNS, per germline.